Ten or more counts support the clone carrying this T cell receptor (beta chain). Its antigen is as yet unknown. This sample stems from a study of neurological immune-mediated disorders. TCRdb re-derived calls from the 5' RACE reads in MiXCR, one entry per CDR3 protein. Found here are some 30,000 distinct CDR3 sequences, 15% to 20% of them singletons; the top ten hold around 5.2%. With 3 bases removed from V and 4 bases from J, the gap between germline ends came to 7 bases. The length of the CDR3 is 13 residues. Time point indicated: technical triplicate 3. The sorted libraries were made from approximately 1 million CD4+ or CD8+ T cells. Findings and caveats of the study: Private repertoires in all groups were suggested by the absence of shared CDR3 amino acid sequences among expanded clones across subjects.

The source is a female donor with HTLV-1-associated myelopathy (HAM/TSP). The gene calls are TRBV23-1 and TRBJ1-5; D remains ambiguous. TRBV23-1 is given ORF status, its function remaining uncertain. Sample: CD4+ T cells from blood. The CDR3 spells CASSHELNQPQHF. In DNA form, the CDR3 reads TGCGCCAGCAGTCACGAGCTAAATCAGCCCCAGCATTTT.